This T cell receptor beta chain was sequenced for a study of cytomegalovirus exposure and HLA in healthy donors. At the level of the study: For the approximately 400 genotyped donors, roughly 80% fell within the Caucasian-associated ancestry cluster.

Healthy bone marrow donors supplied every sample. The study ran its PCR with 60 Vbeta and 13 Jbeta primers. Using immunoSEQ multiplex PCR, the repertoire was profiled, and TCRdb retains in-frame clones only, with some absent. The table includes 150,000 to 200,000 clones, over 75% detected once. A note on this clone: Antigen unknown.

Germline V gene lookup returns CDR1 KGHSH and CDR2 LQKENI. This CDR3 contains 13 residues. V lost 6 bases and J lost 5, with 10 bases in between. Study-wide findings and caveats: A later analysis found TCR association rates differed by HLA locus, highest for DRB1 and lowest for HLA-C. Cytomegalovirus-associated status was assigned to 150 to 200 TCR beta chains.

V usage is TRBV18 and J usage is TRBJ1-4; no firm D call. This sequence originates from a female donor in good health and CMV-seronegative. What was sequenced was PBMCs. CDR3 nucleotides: TGTGCCAGCTCTCCCAGTCCCAATGAAAAACTGTTTTTT. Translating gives CASSPSPNEKLFF.